Presented here are 8 T cell receptor beta chains from one specimen sequenced in a study of shared clonotypes between healthy human individuals. Repertoires were generated with immunoSEQ multiplex PCR, while TCRdb's copy carries only in-frame clones and drops some. The sample holds some 2,500,000 clones, 85% to 95% seen once. Specimen: naive CD4+ T cells from PBMCs. Subset denoted: CD45RA+ positively selected. The receptors were gathered from a man younger than 35 in good health. Some clones in this sample may be carry-over from other donors' samples.

This clone showed up just once. The CDR3 protein is CASSGKAGGPHYEQYF. CDR3 DNA sequence: TGTGCCAGCAGTGGAAAAGCGGGAGGGCCCCACTACGAGCAGTACTTC. This chain connects TRBV25-1 to TRBJ2-7; TRBD2 agrees at 10 bases. The CDR3 covers 16 residues. J was trimmed by 3 bases and V by 4 bases; bases with no gene match: 9. Germline loops: CDR1 MGHDK, CDR2 SYGVNS.

This chain uses TRBV28 with TRBJ1-1, with D possibly TRBD1 on 6 matching bases. V was clipped by 3 bases and J by 0 bases, with 11 bases between them. The germline CDR1 and CDR2 sequences are MDHEN and SYDVKM. This CDR3 has 15 amino acids. The CDR3 nucleotides are TGTGCCAGCAGTTTGTACAGGGTGATGAACACTGAAGCTTTCTTT. This translates into CASSLYRVMNTEAFF.

The chain links TRBV11-2 to TRBJ2-1; TRBD1 might be the D (5 bases). The CDR3 length is 15 residues. The germline CDR1 and CDR2 sequences are SGHAT and FQNNGV. Trimming cost V 1 base and J 8 bases, with 15 bases left between them. Here the CDR3 reads CASSLVQTAIHEQFF. The CDR3 DNA reads TGTGCCAGCAGCTTAGTTCAGACAGCCATCCATGAGCAGTTCTTC.

The chain is built from TRBV5-4 and TRBJ1-2; 9 positions agree with TRBD1. The CDR3 extends over 15 amino acids. Looked up from germline, CDR1 is SGHNT and CDR2 is YYREEE (reference sequence). V lost 0 bases and J lost 5; bases outside the gene matches: 5. CDR3 nucleotides: TGTGCCAGCAGCTTGGGGACAGGGGAAAGATATGGCTACACCTTC. Translation gives CASSLGTGERYGYTF. The variable domain in full, with the rest retrieved from reference TRBV5-4 and TRBJ1-2, is ETGVTQSPTHLIKTRGQQVTLRCSSQSGHNTVSWYQQALGQGPQFIFQYYREEENGRGNFPPRFSGLQFPNYSSELNVNALELDDSALYLCASSLGTGERYGYTFGSGTRLTVV.

For this clone: Other DNA sequences from this sample encode an identical CDR3 as well. The rearrangement links TRBV5-1 to TRBJ2-3, with D perhaps TRBD1 or TRBD2 (6 bases each). V lost 0 bases and J 0 bases, leaving 11 bases between the germline ends. Per the germline V gene, CDR1 is SGHRS and CDR2 is YFSETQ. This CDR3 spans 16 amino acids. CDR3 DNA sequence: TGCGCCAGCAGCTTGGAGGGGGGACCTAGCACAGATACGCAGTATTTT. Translating gives CASSLEGGPSTDTQYF.

CDR3 nucleotides: TGCGCCAGCAGCTTGGGTAGCGGGGGGTCCTACGAGCAGTACTTC. Protein sequence: CASSLGSGGSYEQYF. The chain couples TRBV5-1 to TRBJ2-7, with 10 bases that match TRBD2. Germline assignment: CDR1 SGHRS and CDR2 YFSETQ. The CDR3 extends over 15 amino acids. After removal of 0 bases from V and 1 base from J, the junction contained 1 base not matched to a gene.

This chain uses TRBV19 with TRBJ2-2, with D tentatively TRBD1 (5 bases). Germline CDR1 reads LNHDA; CDR2 reads SQIVND (reference sequence). Trimming removed 3 bases at V and 4 bases at J, with 12 bases between. CDR3 length: 15 amino acids. CDR3 DNA sequence: TGTGCCAGTAGTATTGGGGTTCAGGGCACCGGGGAGCTGTTTTTT. Its protein product is CASSIGVQGTGELFF.

This rearrangement joins TRBV6-6 to TRBJ2-1; possibly TRBD1 or TRBD2 for D (5 bases each). Looked up from germline, CDR1 is MNHNY and CDR2 is SVGAGI (reference sequence). The V and J ends lost 6 bases and 7 bases respectively, with 19 bases between them. CDR3 size: 15 residues. For the CDR3, the DNA is TGTGCCAGCAGGGCGGCAATGGGGCCGGGGAATGAGCAGTTCTTC. This encodes CASRAAMGPGNEQFF.